Each of the 10 T cell receptor beta chains below was sequenced from the same sample in a study of blood T cell repertoires in COVID-19 (dated by TCRdb to 2020 to 2021). The library relied on the immunoSEQ multiplex PCR assay. TCRdb holds this immuneACCESS table with in-frame rearrangements only. Some clones are missing; in checked studies, unresolved V genes explain under half, and the rest has no known cause. This sample lists about 35,000 clones; around 85% were detected once. Of the sample, over 35% is held by the ten largest clones. The material sequenced was peripheral blood. Receptors originate from a man between 60 and 75 years old with active or convalescent COVID-19.

The chain couples TRBV6-1 to TRBJ2-4; perhaps TRBD2 as D (6 bases). Germline V gene lookup returns CDR1 MNHNS and CDR2 SASEGT. This CDR3 spans 20 amino acids. V lost 1 base and J lost 0, with 22 bases in between. The CDR3 DNA reads TGTGCCAGCAGTGAAGTCATGGGAGGAACCGGGGGACTAGCCAAAAACATTCAGTACTTC. This encodes CASSEVMGGTGGLAKNIQYF.

V usage is TRBV5-6 and J usage is TRBJ1-6, with D hard to call. V was trimmed by 4 bases and J by 8 bases, leaving 10 bases between them. CDR3 length: 13 residues. Germline CDR1 is SGHDT and CDR2 is YYEEEE. The DNA of the CDR3 is TGTGCCAGCAGCCCCACTTTTGATTCACCCCTCCACTTT. Translating gives CASSPTFDSPLHF.

The CDR3 spells CASSSPDRGTDTQYF. CDR3 sequence (DNA): TGTGCCAGCAGCTCTCCGGACAGGGGCACAGATACGCAGTATTTT. This chain connects TRBV28 to TRBJ2-3, with 8 bases that match TRBD1. The germline CDR1 and CDR2 sequences are MDHEN and SYDVKM. The J segment lost 1 base and the V segment lost 6 bases, leaving 6 bases of the junction unmatched. CDR3 length: 15 amino acids.

The gene calls are TRBV5-6 and TRBJ1-2; tentative D call: TRBD1 (5 bases). V lost 4 bases, J lost 2 bases, and 9 bases lay in between. CDR3 length: 13 residues. In germline, CDR1 is SGHDT, CDR2 YYEEEE. The chain's CDR3 is CASSRRGNYGYTF. The CDR3 coding sequence is TGTGCCAGCAGCCGGAGGGGAAACTATGGCTACACCTTC. The entire variable domain, with the rest obtained from reference TRBV5-6 and TRBJ1-2, is as follows: DAGVTQSPTHLIKTRGQQVTLRCSPKSGHDTVSWYQQALGQGPQFIFQYYEEEERQRGNFPDRFSGHQFPNYSSELNVNALLLGDSALYLCASSRRGNYGYTFGSGTRLTVV.

The chain is built from TRBV6-6 and TRBJ2-2; D possibly corresponds to TRBD1 (6 bases). V was trimmed by 0 bases and J by 4 bases, leaving 12 bases between them. This CDR3 contains 16 residues. Germline assignment: CDR1 MNHNY and CDR2 SVGAGI (reference sequence). The CDR3 DNA reads TGTGCCAGCAGTTACTCGAGACAGGCGGGCACCGGGGAGCTGTTTTTT. This gives the protein CASSYSRQAGTGELFF.

The chain joins TRBV28 to TRBJ2-5; no reliable D call. The CDR3 is 12 residues long. Trimming removed 6 bases at V and 4 bases at J, with 9 bases between. Germline CDR1 and CDR2: MDHEN and SYDVKM. The CDR3 here is CASSPEIETQYF. The DNA for the CDR3 is TGTGCCAGCAGCCCGGAGATAGAGACCCAGTACTTC.

The gene calls are TRBV5-6 and TRBJ1-2; the D gene is possibly TRBD1 (5 bases). Trimming cost V 1 base and J 4 bases, with 17 bases left between them. The CDR3 covers 16 residues. Germline CDR1 SGHDT, CDR2 YYEEEE. Here the CDR3 reads CASSLSWTRSPYGYTF. CDR3 nucleotides: TGTGCCAGCAGCTTGTCCTGGACACGGAGTCCCTATGGCTACACCTTC.

The rearrangement uses TRBV7-9 and TRBJ1-4, with a possible D match to TRBD1 (6 bases). CDR1 is SEHNR, CDR2 FQNEAQ, per germline (reference sequence). This CDR3 is built from 16 residues. The germline V and J ends were trimmed by 5 bases and 0 bases, with 13 bases remaining between them. The CDR3 region has the DNA TGTGCCAGCAGCCGAACCGGACAGTCAACTAATGAAAAACTGTTTTTT. It yields the protein CASSRTGQSTNEKLFF.

As regards this clone: Compared with germline, one end of the junction differs, possibly owing to a read error. The chain joins TRBV5-8 to TRBJ1-2; D is unresolved. The CDR3 is made up of 14 amino acids. Germline loops: CDR1 SGHTS, CDR2 YDEGEE. As DNA, the CDR3 is TGTGCCAGCAGCTTGATGTCCGCCCCGACCGCGGGCGCCTTC. It yields the protein CASSLMSAPTAGAF.

The chain links TRBV6-1 to TRBJ2-2; 11 positions match TRBD2. The length of the CDR3 is 16 residues. In germline, CDR1 is MNHNS, CDR2 SASEGT. With 1 base clipped from V and 5 bases from J, the junction kept 3 bases outside the gene matches. CDR3 in amino acids: CASSEVLAGGTGELFF. The CDR3 DNA follows: TGTGCCAGCAGTGAAGTCCTAGCGGGAGGTACCGGGGAGCTGTTTTTT.